These T cell receptor beta chains were read from a single sample in a study of blood T cell repertoires in COVID-19. Clones were read by immunoSEQ multiplex PCR, and TCRdb kept only the in-frame ones, dropping some. The table has over 35,000 clones, roughly 85% seen once. Source material: peripheral blood. The receptors derive from a woman over 75 with COVID-19, enrolled during active disease. Both conserved end residues are part of each CDR3. A D gene is named only where the DNA matches it firmly. Rows give clone size only sometimes, using once, few, many, or a class for an expanded clone.

D,V,size,J,CDR3,DNA
NA,TRBV11-2,NA,TRBJ2-1,CASSSTLGLAPYNEQFF,TGTGCCAGCAGCTCAACGCTTGGGCTAGCCCCTTACAATGAGCAGTTCTTC
NA,TRBV2,NA,TRBJ2-1,CASSAYNEQFF,TGTGCCAGCAGTGCTTACAATGAGCAGTTCTTC
NA,TRBV7-3,NA,TRBJ2-3,CASSPGLSRTDTQYF,TGTGCCAGCAGCCCGGGACTTTCCCGCACAGATACGCAGTATTTT
NA,TRBV28,NA,TRBJ2-7,CASSNMAGTYEQYF,TGTGCCAGCAGTAATATGGCGGGGACCTACGAGCAGTACTTC
NA,TRBV6-5,NA,TRBJ2-1,CASSYQRSSYNEQFF,TGTGCCAGCAGTTACCAGCGGAGCTCCTACAATGAGCAGTTCTTC
NA,TRBV4-3,NA,TRBJ1-2,CASSQAIRQLYGYTF,TGCGCCAGCAGCCAAGCGATAAGACAGCTCTATGGCTACACCTTC
TRBD2,TRBV14,NA,TRBJ2-3,CASSQHRTSGSRTDTQYF,TGTGCCAGCAGCCAACATCGGACTAGCGGGAGTCGCACAGATACGCAGTATTTT
TRBD1,TRBV10-3,NA,TRBJ1-2,CAISEDRGQFVSYTF,TGTGCCATCAGTGAGGACAGGGGGCAGTTTGTCAGCTACACCTTC
TRBD1,TRBV5-5,NA,TRBJ1-5,CASSGDSYQPQHF,TGTGCCAGCAGCGGGGACAGTTATCAGCCCCAGCATTTT
NA,TRBV19,once,TRBJ1-5,CASSAAVNQPQHF,TGTGCCAGTAGTGCCGCAGTCAATCAGCCCCAGCATTTT